The 28 T cell receptor beta chains given below trace back to one sample, sequenced in a study of T cell repertoires in cytomegalovirus infection. TCRdb analysed the reads with MiXCR anew, one entry per CDR3 protein. The data contain just under 300,000 distinct CDR3 sequences, around 10% of them singletons. The sample was PBMCs. The origin of the receptors is a human donor in good health (CMV status not recorded). Some clones in this sample may be carry-over from other donors' samples.

This clonotype was seen at least ten times. V is TRBV24-1 and J is TRBJ2-2; weak D call: TRBD2 (6 bases). The germline gives CDR1 KGHDR, CDR2 SFDVKD. The CDR3 contains 17 residues. Trimming left V 2 bases short and J 0 bases short, with 12 bases between. The CDR3 region is CATSDSPGRTNTGELFF. CDR3 DNA sequence: TGTGCCACCAGTGATTCCCCGGGGAGGACGAACACCGGGGAGCTGTTTTTT.

The rearrangement uses TRBV20-1 and TRBJ2-2; D is perhaps TRBD1 or TRBD2 (5 bases each). Germline assignment: CDR1 DFQATT and CDR2 SNEGSKA (reference sequence). Trimming removed 3 bases at V and 5 bases at J, with 16 bases between. CDR3 length equals 15 residues. The CDR3 nucleotides read TGCAGTGCTAGGACCGGGACCGCTCCTACCGGGGAGCTGTTTTTT. It translates to CSARTGTAPTGELFF.

This clonotype was recorded many times. The chain employs TRBV5-5 and TRBJ1-6, with D perhaps TRBD1 (5 bases). The CDR3 runs to 16 residues. Germline V gene sequence: CDR1 SGHKS, CDR2 YYEKEE (reference sequence). The V gene lost 4 bases and the J gene lost 7 bases, with 18 bases spanning the gap. The chain's CDR3 is CASSRGTDTLNSPLHF. The CDR3 DNA reads as TGTGCCAGCAGCCGAGGGACCGATACATTAAATTCACCCCTCCACTTT.

This clonotype was detected ten times or more. The V gene is TRBV12-3 or TRBV12-4, the J gene TRBJ2-2; D remains ambiguous. This CDR3 region has 18 residues. V gave up 5 bases and J gave up 0 bases, with 19 bases separating them. The CDR3 DNA sequence: TGTGCCAGCAGTGAGCCGGCACGGGCAAACTCGAACACCGGGGAGCTGTTTTTT. This gives the protein CASSEPARANSNTGELFF.

This clonotype appeared many times. The rearrangement uses TRBV19 and TRBJ2-7; TRBD1 or TRBD2 may be the D gene (5 bases each). The V gene lost 6 bases and the J gene lost 6 bases, with 9 bases spanning the gap. The V gene's germline CDR1 is LNHDA and CDR2 SQIVND (reference sequence). This CDR3 spans 11 amino acids. The CDR3 DNA sequence: TGTGCCAGTAGCCCTGGGGGCGAGCAGTACTTC. This codes for CASSPGGEQYF.

The genes are TRBV19 and TRBJ1-4, with D tentatively TRBD1 (6 bases). The V end lost 7 bases, the J end lost 5 bases, and 20 bases lay between the germline ends. This CDR3 has 16 residues. CDR1 LNHDA and CDR2 SQIVND come from the germline V gene (reference sequence). The CDR3 loop reads CASTPMAGHVNEKLFF. CDR3 in DNA: TGTGCCAGTACTCCCATGGCGGGACACGTAAATGAAAAACTGTTTTTT.

This clonotype was seen ten or more times. This chain links TRBV27 with TRBJ1-2; unclear D gene. The CDR3 is 15 residues long. CDR1 is MNHEY, CDR2 SMNVEV, per germline (reference sequence). Trimming removed 5 bases from V and 8 bases from J, with 21 bases in between. The DNA of the CDR3 is TGTGCCAGCAGTCCGTCTCGAGACGGAACGGGGGGCTACACCTTC. Translation: CASSPSRDGTGGYTF.

At least ten counts were recorded for this clonotype. The chain is built from TRBV7-2 and TRBJ1-1; 9 bases are a match to TRBD1. CDR3 size: 17 residues. V lost 5 bases to trimming and J lost 1 base; unmatched junction nucleotides: 11. The germline gives CDR1 SGHTA, CDR2 FQGNSA. CDR3 sequence: CASSNRGQGGWNTEAFF. CDR3 coding DNA: TGTGCCAGCAGCAACAGGGGGCAAGGTGGTTGGAACACTGAAGCTTTCTTT.

The rearrangement uses TRBV29-1 and TRBJ1-2, with a weak D call TRBD1 (5 bases). Trimming left V 6 bases short and J 3 bases short, with 20 bases between. The CDR3 sequence is 15 residues long. The V gene's germline CDR1 is SQVTM and CDR2 ANQGSEA. The CDR3 sequence is CSVASGPPGDYGYTF. The CDR3 DNA follows: TGCAGCGTCGCTTCCGGGCCGCCGGGGGACTATGGCTACACCTTC.

This clonotype was counted many times. The chain joins TRBV7-3 to TRBJ2-3, with 11 bases fitting TRBD2. CDR1 is SGHTA, CDR2 FQGTGA, per germline. The CDR3 is 15 amino acids. V trimming: 4 bases; J trimming: 8 bases; junction bases outside the gene matches: 8. CDR3 nucleotides: TGTGCCAGCAGCTCGATAGCGGGGGGGTCGGGTACGCAGTATTTT. It yields the protein CASSSIAGGSGTQYF.

This clonotype appeared many times. V usage is TRBV28 and J usage is TRBJ1-1; D not certain. The CDR3 length is 13 residues. The ends were cut back, 3 bases at V and 2 bases at J, with 7 bases in the middle. Germline-derived CDR1 and CDR2 are MDHEN and SYDVKM. Here the CDR3 reads CASSFTLNTEAFF. In nucleotides, the CDR3 is TGTGCCAGCAGTTTTACCCTCAACACTGAAGCTTTCTTT. Full variable domain (remainder filled in from reference TRBV28 and TRBJ1-1): DVKVTQSSRYLVKRTGEKVFLECVQDMDHENMFWYRQDPGLGLRLIYFSYDVKMKEKGDIPEGYSVSREKKERFSLILESASTNQTSMYLCASSFTLNTEAFFGQGTRLTVV.

This clonotype came up many times. The chain has TRBV19 and TRBJ1-1, with TRBD1 as a possible D gene (5 bases). The CDR3 length is 15 residues. The V end lost 5 bases, the J end lost 10 bases, and 23 bases lay between the germline ends. Germline V gene lookup returns CDR1 LNHDA and CDR2 SQIVND (reference sequence). CDR3 DNA sequence: TGTGCCAGTAGTGAATCGGACCCCACTTTAAGGGGAGCTTTCTTT. Its translation is CASSESDPTLRGAFF.

This clonotype has a count of ten or more. This chain connects TRBV12-3 or TRBV12-4 to TRBJ2-2; D uncertain. Deletions cut 2 bases from V and 6 bases from J, with 7 bases between. The CDR3 has 13 amino acids. The CDR3 bases are TGTGCCAGCAGTTTATATGGGGCCGGGGAGCTGTTTTTT. Residues: CASSLYGAGELFF.

This clonotype occurred many times. This chain uses TRBV5-5 with TRBJ2-5; D remains unclear. CDR1 SGHKS and CDR2 YYEKEE come from the germline V gene (reference sequence). V was pared by 0 bases and J by 4 bases, with 13 bases between. This CDR3 contains 15 residues. The CDR3 is CASSLVPTWGETQYF. The CDR3 nucleotides read TGTGCCAGCAGCTTGGTTCCGACATGGGGAGAGACCCAGTACTTC. Complete variable domain (other parts from reference TRBV5-5 and TRBJ2-5): DAGVTQSPTHLIKTRGQQVTLRCSPISGHKSVSWYQQVLGQGPQFIFQYYEKEERGRGNFPDRFSARQFPNYSSELNVNALLLGDSALYLCASSLVPTWGETQYFGPGTRLLVL.

This clonotype was picked up a small number of times. The rearrangement joins TRBV5-1 to TRBJ2-5; 11 bases match TRBD2. V trimming: 3 bases; J trimming: 4 bases; junction bases outside the gene matches: 8. Germline values: CDR1 SGHRS, CDR2 YFSETQ. This CDR3 comprises 16 residues. DNA for the CDR3: TGCGCCAGCAGCTCCCTTGGTAGCGGGGGGGCAGAGACCCAGTACTTC. Translation: CASSSLGSGGAETQYF.

This clonotype was picked up a small number of times. This chain connects TRBV10-3 to TRBJ2-1; 8 bases fit TRBD1. V lost 7 bases and J lost 7; bases outside the gene matches: 9. The CDR3 is 14 residues long. Germline CDR1 ENHRY, CDR2 SYGVKD. This CDR3 reads CAIMDRASTNEQFF. CDR3 nucleotides: TGTGCCATCATGGACAGGGCTTCCACGAATGAGCAGTTCTTC.

This clonotype has ten or more counts. CDR3 bases: TGTGCCAGCAGCTTTTTGGGGAGCTCCTATAATTCACCCCTCCACTTT. Translating it yields CASSFLGSSYNSPLHF. The gene calls are TRBV7-8 and TRBJ1-6; D gene uncertain. CDR1 is SGHVS and CDR2 is FQNEAQ in the germline V gene. This CDR3 comprises 16 residues. V was trimmed by 3 bases and J by 0 bases, leaving 9 bases between them.

This clonotype was recorded at least ten times. The chain has TRBV7-2 and TRBJ1-1; D uncertain. This CDR3 comprises 14 residues. The germline V and J ends were trimmed by 3 bases and 1 base, with 9 bases remaining between them. CDR1 is SGHTA and CDR2 is FQGNSA in the germline V gene. The chain's CDR3 is CASSFLGANTEAFF. The CDR3 DNA follows: TGTGCCAGCAGCTTCCTAGGCGCGAACACTGAAGCTTTCTTT.

The chain recombines TRBV4-3 with TRBJ1-6; tentative D call: TRBD1 (6 bases). The V and J ends lost 0 bases and 9 bases respectively, with 12 bases between them. Germline V CDR1 and CDR2: LGHNA, YSLEER. The CDR3 is 15 residues long. CDR3 bases: TGCGCCAGCAGCCAAGATGGGGGCGGTTTTTCACCCCTCCACTTT. The encoded protein is CASSQDGGGFSPLHF.

This clonotype appeared a few times. V usage is TRBV28 and J usage is TRBJ1-2; tentatively, D is TRBD1 (5 bases). Germline assignment: CDR1 MDHEN and CDR2 SYDVKM. V lost 7 bases, J lost 4 bases, and 13 bases lay in between. The CDR3 loop spans 13 amino acids. The CDR3 region is CASKSGPSYGYTF. The CDR3 nucleotides read TGTGCCAGCAAGTCGGGACCGTCCTATGGCTACACCTTC.

Many counts were recorded for this clonotype. The J gene is TRBJ2-7, the V gene TRBV20-1; the match to TRBD2 covers 11 bases. V lost 3 bases and J lost 5; bases outside the gene matches: 12. This CDR3 has 16 residues. The V gene's germline CDR1 is DFQATT and CDR2 SNEGSKA (reference sequence). CDR3 sequence reads: CSARATSGEVWDEQYV. CDR3 nucleotide sequence: TGCAGTGCTAGGGCGACTAGCGGGGAGGTATGGGACGAGCAGTACGTC.

The V gene is TRBV5-1, the J gene TRBJ2-1; TRBD2 aligns across 15 bases. Germline CDR1 and CDR2: SGHRS and YFSETQ. This CDR3 region has 19 residues. V shed 4 bases and J 2 bases; nucleotides not matched to a gene: 10. The CDR3, as DNA: TGCGCCAGCAGCCCTACGGGACTAGCGGGGGGCCGTACCTACAATGAGCAGTTCTTC. Translation gives CASSPTGLAGGRTYNEQFF.

This clonotype was recorded many times. A read error may account for a junction end that differs from germline. The V and J genes are TRBV28 and TRBJ1-2; possibly TRBD1 for D (5 bases). In germline, CDR1 is MDHEN, CDR2 SYDVKM. This CDR3 has 12 amino acids. CDR3 sequence reads: CASSLSGAPQDF. In DNA form, the CDR3 reads TGTGCCAGCAGTTTATCTGGGGCCCCGCAGGACTTC.

This clonotype was counted many times. The chain combines TRBV4-1 with TRBJ2-1; D is unresolved. Germline lookup yields CDR1 MGHRA and CDR2 YSYEKL. The length of the CDR3 is 16 residues. The V end lost 1 base, the J end lost 3 bases, and 13 bases lay between the germline ends. CDR3 region: CASSQVNLVVYNEQFF. The CDR3 bases are TGCGCCAGCAGCCAAGTGAATCTAGTGGTCTACAATGAGCAGTTCTTC.

This clonotype was seen repeatedly, ten times or more. The rearrangement uses TRBV20-1 and TRBJ1-2; D is uncertain. Trimming removed 0 bases at V and 4 bases at J, with 15 bases between. The V gene's germline CDR1 is DFQATT and CDR2 SNEGSKA (reference sequence). CDR3 length: 15 amino acids. As DNA, the CDR3 is TGCAGTGCTAGAGAGGGCCGAGGACGGATCTATGGCTACACCTTC. It is translated as CSAREGRGRIYGYTF.

This clonotype was picked up many times. The CDR3 region has the DNA TGCAGCGTTGGTCCGGGACAAGTAAATGGCTACACCTTC. As protein: CSVGPGQVNGYTF. The chain is built from TRBV29-1 and TRBJ1-2, with TRBD1 as a possible D gene (6 bases). The germline V gene has CDR1 SQVTM and CDR2 ANQGSEA. CDR3 length: 13 residues. The V and J ends lost 4 bases and 6 bases respectively, with 15 bases between them.

This chain links TRBV5-1 with TRBJ2-1, with D tentatively TRBD1 or TRBD2 (5 bases each). Trimming cost V 4 bases and J 7 bases, with 15 bases left between them. This CDR3 is 14 amino acids long. CDR1 and CDR2 from the germline V gene are SGHRS and YFSETQ. CDR3 DNA: TGCGCCAGCAGCCCGACCGGGACGCCAAATGAGCAGTTCTTC. As protein: CASSPTGTPNEQFF.

This clonotype has ten or more counts. The V gene is TRBV28, the J gene TRBJ2-3, with unresolved D. This CDR3 has 13 residues. The V gene lost 7 bases and the J gene lost 1 base, with 9 bases spanning the gap. In germline, CDR1 is MDHEN, CDR2 SYDVKM. The CDR3 reads CASIGYGTDTQYF. The CDR3 bases are TGTGCCAGCATAGGGTACGGCACAGATACGCAGTATTTT. Complete variable domain (other parts from reference TRBV28 and TRBJ2-3): DVKVTQSSRYLVKRTGEKVFLECVQDMDHENMFWYRQDPGLGLRLIYFSYDVKMKEKGDIPEGYSVSREKKERFSLILESASTNQTSMYLCASIGYGTDTQYFGPGTRLTVL.